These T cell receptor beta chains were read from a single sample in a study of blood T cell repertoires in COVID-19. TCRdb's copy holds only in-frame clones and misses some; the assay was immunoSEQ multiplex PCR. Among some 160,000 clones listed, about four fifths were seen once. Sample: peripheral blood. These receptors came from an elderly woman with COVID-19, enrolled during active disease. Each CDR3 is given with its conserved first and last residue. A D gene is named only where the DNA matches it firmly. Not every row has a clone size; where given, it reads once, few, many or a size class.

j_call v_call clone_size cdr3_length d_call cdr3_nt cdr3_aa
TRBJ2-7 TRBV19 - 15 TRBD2 TGTGCCAGTAGTAACCGAGCGGGAGGCCTGGGGGAGCAGTACTTC CASSNRAGGLGEQYF
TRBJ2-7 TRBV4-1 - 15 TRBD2 TGCGCCAGCAGCCTGCGGGAGGCCAGCTCCTACGAGCAGTACTTC CASSLREASSYEQYF
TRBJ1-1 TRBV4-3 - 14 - TGCGCCAGCAGCCAAGACCCCGGGAACACTGAAGCTTTCTTT CASSQDPGNTEAFF
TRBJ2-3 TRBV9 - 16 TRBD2 TGTGCCAGCAGCGTAGGCGGGGGGTCGGGCACAGATACGCAGTATTTT CASSVGGGSGTDTQYF
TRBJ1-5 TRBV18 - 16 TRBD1 TGTGCCAGCTCAGACAGGGGAATGGTTAGCAATCAGCCCCAGCATTTT CASSDRGMVSNQPQHF
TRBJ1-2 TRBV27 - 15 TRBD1 TGTGCCAGCAGTTCGGGACAGGGGGCGGGTTATGGCTACACCTTC CASSSGQGAGYGYTF
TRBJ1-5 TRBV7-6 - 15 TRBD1 TGTGCCAGCAGCTTAGGGACAGGTAGCAATCAGCCCCAGCATTTT CASSLGTGSNQPQHF
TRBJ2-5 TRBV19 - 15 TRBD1 TGTGCCAGTAGTATGGCCGGGACAGGGTATGAGACCCAGTACTTC CASSMAGTGYETQYF
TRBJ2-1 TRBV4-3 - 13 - TGCGCCAGCAGCCTGCGGGACTCGCTACCGCAGTTCTTC CASSLRDSLPQFF
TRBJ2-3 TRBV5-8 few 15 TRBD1 TGTGCCAGCAATCCGGGACAGGGGATGGCAGATACGCAGTATTTT CASNPGQGMADTQYF
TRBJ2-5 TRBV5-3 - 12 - TGTGCCAGAAGCCCGGGTGAGGAGACCCAGTACTTC CARSPGEETQYF
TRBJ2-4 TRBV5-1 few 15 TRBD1 TGCGCCAGCAGACGGGACAGGGTACGCGAAAACATTCAGTACTTC CASRRDRVRENIQYF
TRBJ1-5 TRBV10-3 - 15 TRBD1 TGTGCCATCAGTTCGGGACAGTATAGCAATCAGCCCCAGCATTTT CAISSGQYSNQPQHF
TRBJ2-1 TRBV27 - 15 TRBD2 TGTGCCAGCAGTTTAAGACTAGCTTCCTACAATGAGCAGTTCTTC CASSLRLASYNEQFF
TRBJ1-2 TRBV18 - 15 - TGTGCCAGCTCCCCTCTCCGACAGGATGCTTATGGCTACACCTTC CASSPLRQDAYGYTF
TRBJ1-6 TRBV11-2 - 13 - TGTGCCAGCAGTAGTACGGGGGATTCACCCCTCCACTTT CASSSTGDSPLHF
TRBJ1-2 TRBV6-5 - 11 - TGTGCCAGCGCAGGGTACTATGGCTACACCTTC CASAGYYGYTF
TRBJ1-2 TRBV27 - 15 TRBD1 TGTGCCAGCAGTCCACACAGGGGGACGGCTTATGGCTACACCTTC CASSPHRGTAYGYTF
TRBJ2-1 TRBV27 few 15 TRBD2 TGTGCCAGCAGCCGTACTAGCGGGAGTTACAATGAGCAGTTCTTC CASSRTSGSYNEQFF
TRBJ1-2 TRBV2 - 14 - TGTGCCAGCAGTGAACAGACACTGAACTATGGCTACACCTTC CASSEQTLNYGYTF
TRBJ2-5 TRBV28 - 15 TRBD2 TGTGCCAGCAGTTTATACGTAGCGGGGCAAGAGACCCAGTACTTC CASSLYVAGQETQYF
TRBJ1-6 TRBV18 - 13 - TGTGCCAGCTCATCAGGGGTCAATTCACCCCTCCACTTT CASSSGVNSPLHF
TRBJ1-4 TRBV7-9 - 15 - TGTGCCAGCAGCCACCAGAGGGACTCTAATGAAAAACTGTTTTTT CASSHQRDSNEKLFF
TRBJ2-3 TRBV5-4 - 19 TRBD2 TGTGCCAGCAGCATCGCCGGGACTAGCGGGAGGATGAGCACAGATACGCAGTATTTT CASSIAGTSGRMSTDTQYF
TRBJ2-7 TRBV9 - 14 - TGTGCCAGCAGCTCTTCAACAGGGCTCTACGAGCAGTACTTC CASSSSTGLYEQYF
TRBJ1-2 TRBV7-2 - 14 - TGTGCCAGCAGTCCCCGAGGGGGGGGACATGGCTACACCTTC CASSPRGGGHGYTF
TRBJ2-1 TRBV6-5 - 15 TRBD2 TGTGCCAGCAGTTCCGGACTAGCGGGAGTCAATGAGCAGTTCTTC CASSSGLAGVNEQFF
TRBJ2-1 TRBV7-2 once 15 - TGTGCCAGCAGCTCTATTGGGACATCCTACAATGAGCAGTTCTTC CASSSIGTSYNEQFF
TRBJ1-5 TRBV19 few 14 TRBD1 TGTGCCAGTAACCCGGGACAGGGCGGACAGCCCCAGCATTTT CASNPGQGGQPQHF
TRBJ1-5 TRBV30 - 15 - TGTGCCTGGAGTCTGACAGGTAGGCGCAATCAGCCCCAGCATTTT CAWSLTGRRNQPQHF
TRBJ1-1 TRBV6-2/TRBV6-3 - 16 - TGTGCCAGCAGTACGAGCTCAGGGAGGCCGAACACTGAAGCTTTCTTT CASSTSSGRPNTEAFF
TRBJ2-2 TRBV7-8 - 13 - TGTGCCAGCATGTTACAGAACACCGGGGAGCTGTTTTTT CASMLQNTGELFF
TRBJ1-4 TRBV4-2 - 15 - TGTGCCAGCAGCCAAGATGCCGCTTTTCGGGAAAAACTGTTTTTT CASSQDAAFREKLFF
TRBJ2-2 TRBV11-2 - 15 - TGTGCCAGCAGCTTAGCAGGTGGTTACGCCGGGGAGCTGTTTTTT CASSLAGGYAGELFF
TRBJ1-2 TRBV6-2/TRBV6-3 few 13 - TGTGCCAGCAGCCCAGGACAGAACTATGGCTACACCTTC CASSPGQNYGYTF
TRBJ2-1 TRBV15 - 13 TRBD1 TGTGCCACCAGCAGGGGGACAGCCGAAAAGCAGTTCTTC CATSRGTAEKQFF
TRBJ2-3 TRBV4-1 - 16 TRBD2 TGCGCCAGCAAACGGCTGGAAAGCGGGGGCACAGATACGCAGTATTTT CASKRLESGGTDTQYF